This T cell receptor beta chain was recovered during a study of blood T cell repertoires in COVID-19. CDR3 length: 14 amino acids. Germline V gives CDR1 DFQATT, CDR2 SNEGSKA (reference sequence). Trimming removed 3 bases at V and 3 bases at J, with 13 bases between. Data came from immunoSEQ multiplex PCR; TCRdb stores just in-frame clones and leaves some out. The sample includes 150,000 or so clones, 79% of them seen just once. The chain links TRBV20-1 to TRBJ2-3; D possibly corresponds to TRBD2 (6 bases). This TCR derives from a woman aged 60 to 75 with COVID-19, enrolled during active disease. The source material was peripheral blood. The CDR3 here is CSASRGLSTDTQYF. CDR3 bases: TGCAGTGCTAGTCGGGGACTGAGTACAGATACGCAGTATTTT.